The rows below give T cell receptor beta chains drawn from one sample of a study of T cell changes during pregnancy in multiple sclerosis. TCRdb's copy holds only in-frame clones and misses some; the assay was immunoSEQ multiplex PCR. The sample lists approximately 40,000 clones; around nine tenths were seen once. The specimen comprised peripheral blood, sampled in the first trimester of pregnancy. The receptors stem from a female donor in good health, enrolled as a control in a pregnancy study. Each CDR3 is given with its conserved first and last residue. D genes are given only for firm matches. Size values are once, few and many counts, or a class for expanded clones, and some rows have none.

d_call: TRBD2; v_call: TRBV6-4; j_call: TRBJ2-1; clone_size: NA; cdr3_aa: CASSDMTGGRSNEQFF; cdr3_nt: TGTGCCAGCAGTGACATGACGGGGGGGCGGTCGAATGAGCAGTTCTTC
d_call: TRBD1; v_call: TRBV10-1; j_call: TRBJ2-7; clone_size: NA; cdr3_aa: CASSDKRGRQLHYEQYF; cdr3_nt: TGCGCCAGCAGTGATAAAAGGGGGCGACAGCTCCACTACGAGCAGTACTTC
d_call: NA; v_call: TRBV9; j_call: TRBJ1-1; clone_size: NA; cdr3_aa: CASSAAGDNTEAFF; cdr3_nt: TGTGCCAGCAGCGCCGCGGGGGATAACACTGAAGCTTTCTTT
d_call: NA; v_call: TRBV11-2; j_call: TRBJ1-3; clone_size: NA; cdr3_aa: CASSLAEGFSGNTIYF; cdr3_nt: TGTGCCAGCAGCTTAGCTGAGGGCTTCTCTGGAAACACCATATATTTT
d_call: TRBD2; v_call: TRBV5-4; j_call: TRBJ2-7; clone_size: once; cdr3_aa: CASSSPTSGRIYEQYF; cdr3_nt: TGTGCCAGCAGCTCACCAACTAGCGGGAGAATATACGAGCAGTACTTC
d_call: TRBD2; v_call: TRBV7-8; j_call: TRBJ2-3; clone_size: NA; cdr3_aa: CASRTAGRSTDTQYF; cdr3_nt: TGTGCCAGCCGTACAGCCGGGAGGAGCACAGATACGCAGTATTTT
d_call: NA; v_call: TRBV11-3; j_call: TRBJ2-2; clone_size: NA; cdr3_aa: CASSLVLGEAGELFF; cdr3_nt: TGTGCCAGCAGCTTAGTTCTTGGGGAGGCCGGGGAGCTGTTTTTT
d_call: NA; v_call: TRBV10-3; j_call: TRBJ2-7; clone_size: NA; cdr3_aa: CAISEHRRFSYEQYF; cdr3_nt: TGTGCCATCAGTGAACACAGGCGTTTCTCCTACGAGCAGTACTTC
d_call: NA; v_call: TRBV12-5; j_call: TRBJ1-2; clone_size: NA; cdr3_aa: CASVAGNYGYTF; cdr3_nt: TGTGCTAGTGTCGCGGGGAACTATGGCTACACCTTC
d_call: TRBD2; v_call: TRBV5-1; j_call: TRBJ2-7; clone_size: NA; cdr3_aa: CASSLGGRGLGEQYF; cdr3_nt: TGCGCCAGCAGCTTGGGCGGTAGGGGACTAGGGGAGCAGTACTTC
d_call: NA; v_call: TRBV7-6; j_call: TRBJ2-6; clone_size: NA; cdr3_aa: CASSLGQISSGANVLTF; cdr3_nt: TGTGCCAGCAGCCTGGGGCAGATCAGCTCTGGGGCCAACGTCCTGACTTTC
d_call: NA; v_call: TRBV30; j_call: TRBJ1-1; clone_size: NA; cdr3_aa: CASSGDNVLRAFF; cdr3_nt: TGTGCCTCTTCCGGGGACAATGTGTTAAGGGCTTTCTTT
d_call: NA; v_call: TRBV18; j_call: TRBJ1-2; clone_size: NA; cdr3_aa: CASSPDGRDGYTF; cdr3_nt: TGTGCCAGCTCACCAGACGGGCGGGATGGCTACACCTTC
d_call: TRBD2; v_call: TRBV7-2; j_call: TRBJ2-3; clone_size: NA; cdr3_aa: CASSLTSGYTDTQYF; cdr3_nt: TGTGCCAGCAGCTTAACTAGCGGATACACAGATACGCAGTATTTT
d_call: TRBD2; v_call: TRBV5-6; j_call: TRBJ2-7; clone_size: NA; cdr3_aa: CASSLFLREGYEQYF; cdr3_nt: TGTGCCAGCAGCTTGTTCCTGCGGGAGGGCTACGAGCAGTACTTC
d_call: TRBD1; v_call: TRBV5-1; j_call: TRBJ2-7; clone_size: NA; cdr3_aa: CASSFGQGVSYEQYF; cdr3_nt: TGCGCCAGCAGCTTCGGGCAGGGGGTTTCCTACGAGCAGTACTTC
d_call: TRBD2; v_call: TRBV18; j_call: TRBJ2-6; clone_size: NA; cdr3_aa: CASSINGLAGLSGANVLTF; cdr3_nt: TGTGCCAGCTCCATCAACGGACTAGCGGGCCTCTCTGGGGCCAACGTCCTGACTTTC
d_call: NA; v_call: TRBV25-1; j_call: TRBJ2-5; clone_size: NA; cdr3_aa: CASSPLGGETQYF; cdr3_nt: TGTGCCAGCAGCCCCCTAGGGGGAGAGACCCAGTACTTC
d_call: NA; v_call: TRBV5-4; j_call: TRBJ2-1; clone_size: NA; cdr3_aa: CASSPTGTRNYNEQFF; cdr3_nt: TGTGCCAGCAGCCCCACCGGGACTCGTAACTACAATGAGCAGTTCTTC
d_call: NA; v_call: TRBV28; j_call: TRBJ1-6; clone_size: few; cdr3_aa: CASGGALDNSPLHF; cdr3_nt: TGTGCCAGTGGGGGGGCTTTAGATAATTCACCCCTCCACTTT
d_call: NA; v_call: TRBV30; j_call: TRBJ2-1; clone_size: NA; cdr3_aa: CAWSVIRINEQFF; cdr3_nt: TGTGCCTGGAGTGTAATCAGAATCAATGAGCAGTTCTTC
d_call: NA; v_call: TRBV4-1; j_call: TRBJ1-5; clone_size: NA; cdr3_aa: CASSQDVGPDQPQHF; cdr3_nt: TGCGCCAGCAGCCAAGATGTGGGGCCCGATCAGCCCCAGCATTTT
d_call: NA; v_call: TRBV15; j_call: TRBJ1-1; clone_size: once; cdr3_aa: CATSRDRGGAQAFF; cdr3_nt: TGTGCCACCAGCAGAGATCGAGGGGGGGCCCAAGCTTTCTTT
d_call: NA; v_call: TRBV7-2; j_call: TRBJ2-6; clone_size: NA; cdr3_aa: CASSFQGFSGANVLTF; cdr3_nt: TGTGCCAGCAGCTTCCAGGGTTTCTCTGGGGCCAACGTCCTGACTTTC
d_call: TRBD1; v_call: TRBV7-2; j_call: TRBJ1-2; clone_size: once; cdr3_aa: CACSFSRGQGDGYTF; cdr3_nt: TGTGCCTGCTCCTTTTCCCGGGGACAGGGAGATGGCTACACCTTC
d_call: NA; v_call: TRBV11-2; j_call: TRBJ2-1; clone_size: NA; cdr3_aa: CASSLGGPLDEQFF; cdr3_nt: TGTGCCAGCAGCCTGGGGGGGCCATTGGATGAGCAGTTCTTC
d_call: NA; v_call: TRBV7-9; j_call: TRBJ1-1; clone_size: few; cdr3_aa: CASSGPDRRTEAFF; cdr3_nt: TGTGCCAGCAGCGGACCCGACAGGCGGACTGAAGCTTTCTTT
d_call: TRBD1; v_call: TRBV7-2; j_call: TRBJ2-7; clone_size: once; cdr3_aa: CASSLGQGAGSEQYF; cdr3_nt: TGTGCCAGCAGCTTAGGGCAGGGGGCTGGGAGCGAGCAGTACTTC